This TCR beta chain was sequenced in a study of human T cells and chemical hapten exposure. Study-level background: Patients' scalps got diphenylcyclopropenone weekly throughout the approximately 26-week study.

General study findings and limits: Expanded TCRs clustered into significantly more large CDR3 similarity groups than controls, the analysis revealed. No alteration of TCRs above 1 in 1000 frequency was seen with DPC sensitization. The study found that PT1 expanded TCR counts correlated positively with patch test score.

On this clonotype: What it binds is not known.

CDR3 length: 15 amino acids. V was cut by 5 bases and J by 2 bases, with 10 bases left in between. Germline CDR1 is MDHEN and CDR2 is SYDVKM. The time point here: patch test 1, 2 weeks after DPC sensitization. As to treatment: therapeutic diphenylcyclopropenone sensitization with weekly scalp DPC. MiXCR, run by TCRdb on the RACE reads, gives a single entry per CDR3 protein. The sample has around 71,000 distinct CDR3 sequences, roughly 9.8% seen once. This TCR was recovered from a woman aged 40 to 55 with alopecia areata. Some clones in this sample may be carry-over from other donors' samples. The chain joins TRBV28 to TRBJ2-6; D is ambiguous. The sample consisted of whole blood, taken in connection with sensitization to the hapten diphenylcyclopropenone (DPC). CDR3: CASSLTEPGANVLTF. In DNA, the CDR3 is TGTGCCAGCAGTCTTACAGAGCCTGGGGCCAACGTCCTGACTTTC.